The subject of this entry is one TCR beta chain. Its antigen is currently unknown. Within the sample, other DNA sequences also encode this same CDR3. The CDR3 runs to 13 residues. Germline V gene data show CDR1 as MNHEY and CDR2 as SVGAGI. V lost 3 bases and J lost 5, with 10 bases in between. The sample is drawn from a study of cytomegalovirus exposure and HLA in healthy donors. Study-wide results and caveats: In a later analysis, donors in an Asian-associated ancestry cluster reportedly had fewer N-insertions in productive TCRs than the cohort mean. In a later analysis, a missense DCLRE1C variant was linked to TCR beta V- and J-gene trimming.

The primer mix had 60 Vbeta and 13 Jbeta primers. Libraries were prepared by immunoSEQ multiplex PCR; TCRdb keeps only in-frame clonotypes and omits some of them. Seen here are 230,000 or so clones, 85% to 95% observed once, and the top ten hold approximately 1.5%. J is TRBJ1-1 and V is TRBV6-5; D perhaps matches TRBD1 (6 bases). This clonotype was sampled from a girl aged 2-10 years in good health and CMV-seronegative. The sequenced material came from PBMCs. In nucleotides, the CDR3 is TGTGCCAGCAGTTATGGAAGGGGGACTGAAGCTTTCTTT. Amino acid sequence: CASSYGRGTEAFF.